Listed below are T cell receptor beta chains from one sample, sequenced in a study of graft-versus-host responses after intestinal transplantation. No antigen has been identified for these receptors. Data came from immunoSEQ multiplex PCR; TCRdb stores just in-frame clones and leaves some out. The table records about 120,000 clones, 85% to 95% of them present only once. The specimen was unstimulated CD4+ T cells sorted from spleen or lymph node cells, collected before intestinal transplant. Receptors were obtained from a human donor who received an intestinal transplant. The conserved cysteine and the conserved F or W are not part of the CDR3 here. Clone size, where shown, is once, few, many, or a class for clones that have expanded.

TRBV30	TRBJ2-5	-	AWSNGDYRGETQY
TRBV6-5	TRBJ1-2	few	ASRSPGQGGGYT
TRBV6-5	TRBJ2-1	-	ASRETSGWYNEQF
TRBV19	TRBJ2-2	once	ASNRGAGELF
TRBV6-6	TRBJ1-4	-	ASSMNRQVMGEKLF
TRBV6-5	TRBJ1-2	-	ASSYSYRENGYT
TRBV19	TRBJ1-5	-	ATSGSPNQPQH
TRBV6-5	TRBJ2-1	once	ASSYQPGQPYNEQF
TRBV15	TRBJ2-7	-	ATSRSSYSYEQY
TRBV6-6	TRBJ2-7	-	ASSQGGGPDEQY
TRBV7-9	TRBJ2-5	-	ASSLDRGETQY
TRBV28	TRBJ2-7	few	ASSSTGRGQY
TRBV5-1	TRBJ1-3	-	ASAEGTGSGNTIY
TRBV6-5	TRBJ1-2	-	ASSLDTNYGYT
TRBV6-6	TRBJ2-1	-	ATTGTGYNEQF
TRBV11-3	TRBJ2-7	-	ASSYGGSGEQY
TRBV7-9	TRBJ1-4	-	ASSAAGTGIPF
TRBV7-8	TRBJ2-2	-	ASSLTRGTAGTGELF
TRBV7-3	TRBJ2-1	-	ASSLNGAGAYNEQF
TRBV18	TRBJ1-1	-	ASSPLTEAF
TRBV27	TRBJ1-2	-	ASSPEWTASYGYT
TRBV15	TRBJ1-3	once	ATSTTPGGAGNTIY
TRBV28	TRBJ2-7	-	ASSLNTYEQY
TRBV5-4	TRBJ1-1	-	ASSIGQGANRYTEAF
TRBV10-2	TRBJ1-1	once	ARDMTEAF
TRBV19	TRBJ1-1	once	ASSIRTAEAF
TRBV4-1	TRBJ2-5	-	ASSQVGLAGSKTQY
TRBV4-1	TRBJ2-7	-	ASSQVEVQGTYEQY
TRBV7-7	TRBJ2-3	-	ASSSGSTDTQY
TRBV4-1	TRBJ1-2	-	ASSQETVPGGGYT
TRBV7-9	TRBJ1-2	-	ASSLSQLDGYT
TRBV11-1	TRBJ1-3	-	ASSAWAGQVGNTIY
TRBV18	TRBJ2-2	-	ASSGGFTGELF
TRBV30	TRBJ1-1	-	AWSVGGVQPEAF
TRBV15	TRBJ2-7	-	ATSSPGAGSSYEQY
TRBV25-1	TRBJ2-5	-	ASSEYALETQY
TRBV6-5	TRBJ2-7	-	ASSSRTGGYEQY
TRBV27	TRBJ2-5	-	ASRRQETQY
TRBV5-1	TRBJ2-1	-	ASSLTSGWEQF
TRBV11-2	TRBJ2-5	-	ASSLSTGSGTQY
TRBV29-1	TRBJ2-3	-	SVGRTADTQY
TRBV14	TRBJ1-1	-	ASSQVRTGKAF
TRBV18	TRBJ2-2	-	ASSPLGQYTGELF
TRBV6-5	TRBJ1-2	-	ASSYRHTGYGYT
TRBV18	TRBJ2-2	-	ASSPSRRANTGELF
TRBV6-1	TRBJ2-1	-	ASAFVSYNEQF
TRBV13	TRBJ2-3	-	ASSQDRGTTGPDTQY
TRBV5-1	TRBJ1-3	few	ASSPEGNGNTIY
TRBV5-6	TRBJ1-1	once	ASSGGGHLNTEAF
TRBV5-6	TRBJ2-2	-	ASSLAGHTGELF
TRBV7-9	TRBJ1-2	-	ASSRDRGRDGYT
TRBV27	TRBJ2-3	-	ASRQARVLTDTQY
TRBV6-1	TRBJ2-1	-	ASRITSSYNEQF
TRBV15	TRBJ2-7	once	ATGRDRGSYEQY
TRBV7-9	TRBJ2-5	-	ASSQGAWETQY
TRBV11-3	TRBJ1-1	-	ASSSGQGHRAF